The 28 T cell receptor beta chains in this list originate from one sample, sequenced in a study of patients and donors after allogeneic stem cell transplantation. Each CDR3 protein gets one entry after TCRdb re-called the RT-PCR reads with MiXCR. The sample lists approximately 210,000 distinct CDR3 sequences, 35% to 50% seen once, with 33% in the top ten. The sequenced material came from blood, either unsorted or a sorted T cell fraction (not recorded which). The receptors originated from a human donor who was either an allogeneic HSCT recipient or a stem cell or donor lymphocyte infusion donor (not recorded which). It is not recorded whose cells these are; they may come from a transplant donor.

CDR3 coding DNA: TGTGCCAGCAGAAGATGGGACAGGGCACACGGCTACACCTTC. It translates to CASRRWDRAHGYTF. The V gene is TRBV27, the J gene TRBJ1-2; 9 positions agree with TRBD1. The CDR3 has 14 amino acids. From germline, CDR1 is MNHEY and CDR2 SMNVEV (reference sequence). Losses at the gene ends were 6 bases for V and 8 bases for J; bases not matched to a gene: 10.

About this clonotype: This may be a read error: a much more frequent sequence differs by one nucleotide. This rearrangement joins TRBV7-2 to TRBJ1-5, with a possible D match to TRBD1 (5 bases). CDR3 size: 15 residues. The germline CDR1 and CDR2 sequences are SGHTA and FQGNSA. Trimming stripped 1 base from V and 2 bases from J, with 9 bases between. CDR3 nucleotides: TGTGCCAGCAGCTTAGAGGAACAGGGCAATCAGCCCCAGCATTTT. Its protein is CASSLEEQGNQPQHF.

This clonotype has just a few counts. The chain uses TRBV6-2 or TRBV6-3 and TRBJ1-2, with D unresolved. The CDR3 has 16 residues. Germline V CDR1 and CDR2: MNHEY, SVGEGT. Trimming took off 2 bases at V and 2 bases at J, with 15 bases between the two ends. The DNA of the CDR3 is TGTGCCAGCAGTTACGAGTGGGCAGACACGAACTATGGCTACACCTTC. Its protein is CASSYEWADTNYGYTF.

This clonotype was counted only a few times. The chain joins TRBV29-1 to TRBJ1-3; D remains ambiguous. The CDR3 runs 18 residues. Trimming left V 0 bases short and J 0 bases short, with 18 bases between. In germline, CDR1 is SQVTM, CDR2 ANQGSEA. CDR3 region: CSVEDMLTAPSSGNTIYF. CDR3 DNA: TGCAGCGTTGAAGATATGCTCACAGCCCCGAGCTCTGGAAACACCATATATTTT.

In DNA, the CDR3 is TGCGCCAGCAGCCAAGAAGGGACAGGTAGCACAGATACGCAGTATTTT. It translates to CASSQEGTGSTDTQYF. The chain employs TRBV4-1 and TRBJ2-3, with 8 bases identical to TRBD1. The CDR3 length is 16 residues. J was trimmed by 0 bases and V by 0 bases; bases with no gene match: 2. Per the germline V gene, CDR1 is MGHRA and CDR2 is YSYEKL.

CDR3 loop: CASSLVTGGNTGELFF. The CDR3 DNA sequence: TGCGCCAGCAGCTTGGTAACGGGAGGAAACACCGGGGAGCTGTTTTTT. The rearrangement links TRBV5-1 to TRBJ2-2; 7 bases are a match to TRBD2. Germline V gene sequence: CDR1 SGHRS, CDR2 YFSETQ. The CDR3 extends over 16 amino acids. V trimming: 0 bases; J trimming: 2 bases; junction bases outside the gene matches: 4.

Many counts were recorded for this clonotype. The chain has TRBV12-3 or TRBV12-4 and TRBJ1-2, with no clear D. This CDR3 is 12 amino acids long. V was trimmed by 3 bases and J by 2 bases, leaving 4 bases between them. In DNA, the CDR3 is TGTGCCAGCAGTTTTAAAAACTATGGCTACACCTTC. Its translation is CASSFKNYGYTF.

CDR3 in DNA: TGTGCCAGCAGCACAACCTCTTACGAGCAGTACTTC. Amino acid sequence: CASSTTSYEQYF. The gene calls are TRBV9 and TRBJ2-7; D is unclear. Trimming shortened V by 4 bases and J by 4 bases, and 9 bases separated the two germline ends. Germline lookup yields CDR1 SGDLS and CDR2 YYNGEE. This CDR3 has 12 residues.

This clonotype was seen just once. V gene TRBV12-3 or TRBV12-4 combines with J gene TRBJ2-3; D call uncertain. The length of the CDR3 is 14 residues. Trimming took 2 bases from V and 0 from J, leaving 6 bases between them. The CDR3 here is CASSLRVSTDTQYF. The CDR3 nucleotides are TGTGCCAGCAGTTTAAGGGTTAGCACAGATACGCAGTATTTT.

The CDR3 sequence is CASSPQGETQYF. As DNA, the CDR3 is TGTGCCAGCTCACCACAGGGGGAGACCCAGTACTTC. This chain uses TRBV18 with TRBJ2-5; D may be TRBD1 (5 bases). Germline V gene data show CDR1 as KGHSH and CDR2 as LQKENI. This CDR3 has 12 residues. The V end was cut by 1 base, the J end by 5 bases, with 5 bases between.

J is TRBJ2-7 and V is TRBV27; D ambiguous. Trimming removed 2 bases at V and 0 bases at J, with 11 bases between. Germline values: CDR1 MNHEY, CDR2 SMNVEV (reference sequence). CDR3 length equals 15 residues. For the CDR3, the DNA is TGTGCCAGCAGTTTAGAGCAGGCCCCCTCCTACGAGCAGTACTTC. It codes for CASSLEQAPSYEQYF.

In this sample, this clonotype turned up once. J is TRBJ1-4 and V is TRBV7-9; no clear D. Per germline, CDR1 SEHNR and CDR2 FQNEAQ (reference sequence). V lost 2 bases, J lost 7 bases, and 5 bases lay in between. The CDR3 length is 12 residues. This CDR3 is CASSLRIEKLFF. For the CDR3, the DNA is TGTGCCAGCAGCTTAAGAATTGAAAAACTGTTTTTT.

This chain joins TRBV15 and TRBJ2-5; a weak D match, TRBD2 (5 bases). CDR1 LNHNV and CDR2 YYDKDF come from the germline V gene (reference sequence). V shed 1 base and J shed 0 bases, with 12 bases lying between them. This CDR3 comprises 16 residues. CDR3 sequence: CATSRGFLRDQETQYF. The CDR3 DNA follows: TGTGCCACCAGCAGAGGTTTTTTGAGGGACCAAGAGACCCAGTACTTC.

The chain recombines TRBV12-3 or TRBV12-4 with TRBJ2-1; D not certain. The length of the CDR3 is 11 residues. Trimming took off 2 bases at V and 7 bases at J, with 3 bases between the two ends. The DNA of the CDR3 is TGTGCCAGCAGTTTACAGAATGAGCAGTTCTTC. It encodes CASSLQNEQFF.

The chain couples TRBV6-6 to TRBJ2-5; a weak D match, TRBD1 (6 bases). Germline V gene lookup returns CDR1 MNHNY and CDR2 SVGAGI (reference sequence). Trimming removed 2 bases at V and 2 bases at J, with 12 bases between. The CDR3 contains 15 residues. In DNA, the CDR3 is TGTGCCAGCAGTTACAGCACAGGGACACAAGAGACCCAGTACTTC. Translating it yields CASSYSTGTQETQYF.

A few counts support this clonotype. The chain has TRBV25-1 and TRBJ2-7; TRBD1 is a possible D gene (5 bases). V was pared by 5 bases and J by 2 bases, with 16 bases between. This CDR3 region has 15 residues. Germline values: CDR1 MGHDK, CDR2 SYGVNS. Here the CDR3 DNA reads TGTGCCAGCAGTCATCCAAGACAGAGAGCCTACGAGCAGTACTTC. It encodes CASSHPRQRAYEQYF.

This chain links TRBV9 with TRBJ2-7, with 8 bases lining up with TRBD2. Germline loops: CDR1 SGDLS, CDR2 YYNGEE. The length of the CDR3 is 14 residues. V trimming: 0 bases; J trimming: 4 bases; junction bases outside the gene matches: 3. The CDR3 DNA is TGTGCCAGCAGCGTAGGTAGCGGGGAATACGAGCAGTACTTC. Its protein is CASSVGSGEYEQYF.

The V and J genes are TRBV7-6 and TRBJ2-2; D possibly corresponds to TRBD1 (6 bases). This CDR3 is built from 16 residues. Germline CDR1 reads SGHVS; CDR2 reads FNYEAQ. V dropped 7 bases and J dropped 0 bases, with 15 bases sitting between them. The CDR3 DNA reads TGTGCCAGCACCCTGGGGGCAATTTCGAACACCGGGGAGCTGTTTTTT. It is translated as CASTLGAISNTGELFF.

This clonotype was picked up a small number of times. This chain joins TRBV12-3 or TRBV12-4 and TRBJ1-2; possible D gene TRBD1, 5 bases. V was clipped by 1 base and J by 3 bases, with 9 bases between them. The CDR3 loop spans 14 amino acids. The CDR3 DNA is TGTGCCAGCAGTTTAGGGACATCCTACTATGGCTACACCTTC. Translating gives CASSLGTSYYGYTF.

The chain links TRBV15 to TRBJ1-3; TRBD1 is a possible D gene (5 bases). Deletions cut 0 bases from V and 2 bases from J, with 14 bases between. Germline lookup yields CDR1 LNHNV and CDR2 YYDKDF (reference sequence). The CDR3 spans 17 residues. CDR3 sequence: CATSREGQGWTGNTIYF. As DNA, the CDR3 is TGTGCCACCAGCAGAGAGGGGCAGGGCTGGACTGGAAACACCATATATTTT.

The V call is TRBV6-6, the J call TRBJ2-1, with TRBD1 as a possible D gene (6 bases). Per the germline V gene, CDR1 is MNHNY and CDR2 is SVGAGI (reference sequence). Between the trimmed V and J ends, which lost 5 bases and 1 base, there was a span of 12 bases. The CDR3 has 15 residues. The CDR3 sequence: CASSQRGGSYNEQFF. The CDR3 bases are TGTGCCAGCAGTCAACGAGGGGGTTCCTACAATGAGCAGTTCTTC.

This clonotype appeared a few times. The J gene is TRBJ1-2, the V gene TRBV2, with no clear D. Germline V CDR1 and CDR2: SNHLY, FYNNEI. Trimming stripped 3 bases from V and 5 bases from J, with 10 bases between. The CDR3 totals 13 residues. The CDR3 DNA reads as TGTGCCAGCAGTGACGATGGAAATTATGGCTACACCTTC. Amino acids: CASSDDGNYGYTF.

The gene calls are TRBV20-1 and TRBJ1-5; 7 nucleotides match TRBD1. CDR1 and CDR2 (germline): DFQATT, SNEGSKA (reference sequence). The V gene end was trimmed by 7 bases and the J gene end by 5 bases; junction bases not matched to a gene: 11. The CDR3 sequence is 14 residues long. CDR3 nucleotide sequence: TGCAGTGTTACTGGGACAGCCTTTTATCAGCCCCAGCATTTT. As protein: CSVTGTAFYQPQHF.

V gene TRBV7-8 combines with J gene TRBJ1-4, with 12 bases aligning to TRBD1. Trimming removed 6 bases from V and 11 bases from J; junction bases left unmatched: 7. The CDR3 is 14 amino acids. Germline assignment: CDR1 SGHVS and CDR2 FQNEAQ. CDR3 loop: CASRAPGQGAKLFF. Written as DNA, the CDR3 is TGTGCCAGCAGGGCCCCGGGACAGGGGGCCAAACTGTTTTTT.

This clonotype was seen a handful of times. The chain carries TRBV2 and TRBJ2-5; perhaps TRBD2 as D (6 bases). Germline lookup yields CDR1 SNHLY and CDR2 FYNNEI. The V and J ends lost 8 bases and 1 base respectively, with 14 bases between them. The CDR3 length is 14 residues. CDR3 amino acids: CASRGRLTQETQYF. CDR3 nucleotides: TGTGCCAGCCGGGGGAGGCTCACCCAAGAGACCCAGTACTTC.

The CDR3 DNA reads TGTGCCAGCAGCGGGGGACTAGCGGGTAACACCGGGGAGCTGTTTTTT. It is translated as CASSGGLAGNTGELFF. This chain joins TRBV5-6 and TRBJ2-2; 12 nucleotides agree with TRBD2. Germline-derived CDR1 and CDR2 are SGHDT and YYEEEE. CDR3 length: 16 residues. V gave up 4 bases and J gave up 2 bases; unmatched junction bases: 3.

The chain joins TRBV12-3 or TRBV12-4 to TRBJ2-1; 9 nucleotides match TRBD2. V lost 4 bases to trimming and J lost 6 bases; unmatched junction nucleotides: 4. The CDR3 runs 14 residues. The CDR3 region has the DNA TGTGCCAGCAGTTCGGGACTAGCCTCCAATGAGCAGTTCTTC. This translates into CASSSGLASNEQFF.

This clonotype was seen a few times. The CDR3 coding sequence is TGTGCCAGTTGGACAGGGACTCCGACCCACTATGGCTACACCTTC. This gives the protein CASWTGTPTHYGYTF. The genes are TRBV10-3 and TRBJ1-2, with TRBD1 identical over 8 bases. CDR1 is ENHRY and CDR2 is SYGVKD in the germline V gene. Trimming took 10 bases from V and 3 from J; bases not matched to a gene: 13. This CDR3 has 15 amino acids.